These 18 T cell receptor beta chains came from one sample sequenced in a study of technical replicates of blood from four donors. Only in-frame clones appear in the TCRdb table, and some are missing; sequencing was by immunoSEQ multiplex PCR. The data hold about 70,000 clones, with 90% to 95% observed a single time. The sequencing input was T cells isolated from PBMCs. Every receptor here comes from a human donor in good health.

This chain uses TRBV14 with TRBJ2-7, with 9 bases fitting TRBD2. V lost 2 bases to trimming and J lost 5 bases; unmatched junction nucleotides: 7. There are 15 residues in the CDR3. Germline-derived CDR1 and CDR2 are SGHDN and FVKESK. CDR3 sequence: CASSQWSRTSDEQYF. The DNA for the CDR3 is TGTGCCAGCAGCCAATGGTCCAGGACTAGCGACGAGCAGTACTTC. Together with reference TRBV14 and TRBJ2-7, the CDR3 gives the full variable domain: EAGVTQFPSHSVIEKGQTVTLRCDPISGHDNLYWYRRVMGKEIKFLLHFVKESKQDESGMPNNRFLAERTGGTYSTLKVQPAELEDSGVYFCASSQWSRTSDEQYFGPGTRLTVT.

The chain links TRBV5-4 to TRBJ1-2; a possible D gene is TRBD1 (5 bases). The CDR3 has 14 residues. Germline CDR1 is SGHNT and CDR2 is YYREEE (reference sequence). V shed 1 base and J shed 2 bases, with 9 bases lying between them. The CDR3 spells CASSLPGGNYGYTF. The CDR3 bases are TGTGCCAGCAGCTTGCCCGGGGGGAACTATGGCTACACCTTC.

This rearrangement joins TRBV7-2 to TRBJ1-5; 8 nucleotides match TRBD1. CDR3 length equals 13 residues. The junction had 5 bases not matched to a gene; V was cut back by 6 bases and J by 7 bases. Germline-derived CDR1 and CDR2 are SGHTA and FQGNSA. The CDR3 DNA follows: TGTGCCAGCAGACAGACAGGGGACCAGCCCCAGCATTTT. Its protein is CASRQTGDQPQHF.

This chain uses TRBV5-6 with TRBJ1-3; unclear D gene. Germline V gene data show CDR1 as SGHDT and CDR2 as YYEEEE. CDR3 length: 16 residues. V lost 0 bases to trimming and J lost 4 bases, with 14 bases between them. CDR3 sequence: CASSLEEGTSGNTIYF. CDR3 nucleotide sequence: TGTGCCAGCAGCTTGGAGGAGGGAACGTCCGGAAACACCATATATTTT.

The J gene is TRBJ1-2, the V gene TRBV5-6; 7 bases are a match to TRBD1. Germline V gene lookup returns CDR1 SGHDT and CDR2 YYEEEE. Germline trimming cut 0 bases from V and 8 bases from J; bases unmatched to any gene: 7. The CDR3 length is 14 residues. CDR3: CASSLGQGSHGYTF. The CDR3 DNA follows: TGTGCCAGCAGCTTGGGACAGGGAAGCCACGGCTACACCTTC.

This chain links TRBV27 with TRBJ1-5; maybe TRBD1 (5 bases). CDR3 length equals 18 residues. V lost 5 bases, J lost 0 bases, and 20 bases lay in between. Germline CDR1 and CDR2: MNHEY and SMNVEV (reference sequence). The CDR3, as DNA: TGTGCCAGCAGTGGACGCGGGACCCGAAGGAGTAGCAATCAGCCCCAGCATTTT. It translates to CASSGRGTRRSSNQPQHF.

V is TRBV11-2 and J is TRBJ1-1; D is unresolved. In germline, CDR1 is SGHAT, CDR2 FQNNGV. There are 14 residues in the CDR3. Trimming removed 1 base at V and 5 bases at J, with 11 bases between. The CDR3 nucleotides read TGTGCCAGCAGCTTAGTCAGTTCGGGTACTGAAGCTTTCTTT. Protein product: CASSLVSSGTEAFF.

This sequence joins TRBV4-1 and TRBJ2-3; unclear D gene. V lost 1 base, J lost 6 bases, and 5 bases lay in between. The CDR3 consists of 12 residues. Germline V gene data show CDR1 as MGHRA and CDR2 as YSYEKL. CDR3 protein: CASSQVSDTQYF. As DNA, the CDR3 is TGCGCCAGCAGCCAAGTGTCTGATACGCAGTATTTT.

V usage is TRBV6-4 and J usage is TRBJ1-1; D not resolved. V shed 5 bases and J shed 8 bases, with 18 bases lying between them. Germline V lookup: CDR1 MRHNA, CDR2 SNTAGT. The CDR3 contains 14 residues. The CDR3 here is CASSLEGGVSEAFF. The CDR3 DNA sequence: TGTGCCAGCAGTCTGGAGGGCGGTGTATCAGAAGCTTTCTTT.

The genes are TRBV20-1 and TRBJ2-1; D is unresolved. V dropped 0 bases and J dropped 7 bases, with 4 bases sitting between them. Germline V gene data show CDR1 as DFQATT and CDR2 as SNEGSKA (reference sequence). The CDR3 contains 11 residues. CDR3 amino acids: CSARDLNEQFF. The CDR3 coding sequence is TGCAGTGCTAGAGATCTAAATGAGCAGTTCTTC.

The table lists this clone with a few counts. This chain joins TRBV4-3 and TRBJ2-2; 8 bases fit TRBD2. V was clipped by 1 base and J by 0 bases; unmatched bases: 4. CDR3 length: 17 amino acids. Germline loops: CDR1 LGHNA, CDR2 YSLEER. CDR3 coding DNA: TGCGCCAGCAGCCAAGTACCGGGACTAGCGAACACCGGGGAGCTGTTTTTT. As protein: CASSQVPGLANTGELFF.

This chain joins TRBV4-1 and TRBJ2-7; D perhaps matches TRBD2 (5 bases). V was cut by 0 bases and J by 1 base, with 13 bases left in between. This CDR3 is built from 16 residues. Germline CDR1 MGHRA, CDR2 YSYEKL. CDR3 coding DNA: TGCGCCAGCAGCCAAGATTCTAGCAGACGATCCTACGAGCAGTACTTC. It translates to CASSQDSSRRSYEQYF.

This clone appeared once. The genes are TRBV30 and TRBJ2-7; 8 bases map to TRBD1. Germline V lookup: CDR1 GTSNPN, CDR2 SVGIG (reference sequence). V was clipped by 7 bases and J by 5 bases; unmatched bases: 4. There are 11 residues in the CDR3. The CDR3 loop reads CASSTGDEQYF. In DNA, the CDR3 is TGTGCCTCCTCGACAGGGGACGAGCAGTACTTC.

The CDR3 bases are TGTGCCAGCAGTTCAGACAGGGACACTGAAGCTTTCTTT. Residues: CASSSDRDTEAFF. This chain connects TRBV14 to TRBJ1-1, with TRBD1 identical over 7 bases. Germline assignment: CDR1 SGHDN and CDR2 FVKESK. This CDR3 has 13 residues. The V segment lost 6 bases and the J segment 3 bases; nucleotides outside the gene matches: 4.

The gene calls are TRBV28 and TRBJ2-5, with TRBD2 matching over 7 bases. The germline V gene encodes CDR1 MDHEN and CDR2 SYDVKM. This CDR3 comprises 15 residues. V gave up 7 bases and J gave up 5 bases; unmatched junction bases: 13. The CDR3 nucleotides read TGTGCCAGCAAGAAGGGAGGGTACCGGGGGGAGACCCAGTACTTC. Translated, it gives CASKKGGYRGETQYF.

This chain connects TRBV5-6 to TRBJ2-5; 7 bases fit TRBD1. This CDR3 spans 17 amino acids. Per germline, CDR1 SGHDT and CDR2 YYEEEE. Trimming at V came to 4 bases and at J to 0 bases, leaving 12 bases not matched to a gene. The CDR3 reads CASSPGPGQMYQETQYF. In DNA form, the CDR3 reads TGTGCCAGCAGCCCGGGGCCGGGACAGATGTACCAAGAGACCCAGTACTTC.

The chain is built from TRBV29-1 and TRBJ2-2, with a tentative D call TRBD2 (7 bases). The CDR3 spans 13 residues. Trimming stripped 2 bases from V and 7 bases from J, with 11 bases between. Germline V gene sequence: CDR1 SQVTM, CDR2 ANQGSEA. In DNA, the CDR3 is TGCAGCGTTGAAAAGGGGGGGAGCGGGGAGCTGTTTTTT. Its translation is CSVEKGGSGELFF.

This clone has just one count. CDR3 sequence reads: CASSRLAGFYEQYF. CDR3 in DNA: TGTGCCAGCAGCAGACTAGCGGGATTCTACGAGCAGTACTTC. The chain recombines TRBV2 with TRBJ2-7; 11 bases are a match to TRBD2. There are 14 residues in the CDR3. CDR1 is SNHLY, CDR2 FYNNEI, per germline. J lost 3 bases, V lost 6 bases, and 4 bases had no gene match.